The 19 T cell receptor beta chains listed next were all sequenced from one sample in a study of blood T cell repertoires in COVID-19. The method was immunoSEQ multiplex PCR; TCRdb's version includes in-frame clones alone and lacks a portion of them. The profile shows over 85,000 clones, roughly 89% of them singletons. The specimen sequenced was peripheral blood. Receptors were obtained from a human donor in a cohort sampled during active COVID-19.

The sample holds one count of this clone. The chain joins TRBV5-6 to TRBJ2-1, with 9 bases that match TRBD2. V shed 2 bases, J shed 9 bases, and the junction held 15 bases outside the gene matches. The CDR3 length is 17 residues. The germline V gene encodes CDR1 SGHDT and CDR2 YYEEEE. CDR3 protein: CASSLFGTSLRGSEQFF. Written as DNA, the CDR3 is TGTGCCAGCAGCTTATTTGGGACTAGCCTTCGGGGTAGTGAGCAGTTCTTC. The whole variable domain, filled in from reference TRBV5-6 and TRBJ2-1, reads DAGVTQSPTHLIKTRGQQVTLRCSPKSGHDTVSWYQQALGQGPQFIFQYYEEEERQRGNFPDRFSGHQFPNYSSELNVNALLLGDSALYLCASSLFGTSLRGSEQFFGPGTRLTVL.

V usage is TRBV3-1 (or the pseudogene TRBV3-2) and J usage is TRBJ2-7; TRBD1 might be the D (6 bases). The CDR3 has 17 residues. V gave up 0 bases and J gave up 0 bases, with 15 bases separating them. Germline V lookup: CDR1 LGHDT, CDR2 YNNKEL (reference sequence). CDR3 amino acids: CASSQDLGQLSSYEQYF. CDR3 in DNA: TGTGCCAGCAGCCAAGATCTGGGACAATTGAGCTCCTACGAGCAGTACTTC.

The chain links TRBV30 to TRBJ2-7; unclear D gene. The CDR3 is made up of 12 amino acids. Germline V gene data show CDR1 as GTSNPN and CDR2 as SVGIG (reference sequence). Trimming stripped 0 bases from V and 2 bases from J, with 5 bases between. The CDR3 DNA follows: TGTGCCTGGAGTGTCAGTCCCTACGAGCAGTACTTC. Its protein product is CAWSVSPYEQYF.

V usage is TRBV19 and J usage is TRBJ1-1; TRBD1 is a possible D gene (5 bases). Germline V CDR1 and CDR2: LNHDA, SQIVND (reference sequence). The ends were cut back, 7 bases at V and 1 base at J, with 16 bases in the middle. The CDR3 runs to 15 residues. CDR3 nucleotides: TGTGCCAGTACTCAAATGGGGCCCGGGAACACTGAAGCTTTCTTT. This encodes CASTQMGPGNTEAFF.

The V and J genes are TRBV11-2 and TRBJ1-2; perhaps TRBD1 as D (6 bases). This CDR3 has 14 residues. V lost 0 bases and J lost 8, with 13 bases in between. The germline V gene encodes CDR1 SGHAT and CDR2 FQNNGV. CDR3 nucleotides: TGTGCCAGCAGCTTAGAAGCGGGGGGCCACGGCTACACCTTC. Residues: CASSLEAGGHGYTF.

The rearrangement links TRBV19 to TRBJ1-6; maybe TRBD1 (5 bases). Trimming took off 6 bases at V and 10 bases at J, with 16 bases between the two ends. Germline-derived CDR1 and CDR2 are LNHDA and SQIVND (reference sequence). This CDR3 is 14 amino acids long. CDR3 DNA: TGTGCCAGTAGGACGGAGGGGTACGGGTCACCCCTCCACTTT. Residues: CASRTEGYGSPLHF.

This chain links TRBV2 with TRBJ1-1; D is unresolved. This CDR3 has 14 amino acids. Trimming cost V 8 bases and J 4 bases, with 17 bases left between them. Germline V gene data show CDR1 as SNHLY and CDR2 as FYNNEI. CDR3 nucleotides: TGTGCCAGCTGTACATTCAGTCGCGGCACTGAAGCTTTCTTT. This sequence encodes CASCTFSRGTEAFF.

The chain links TRBV5-1 to TRBJ1-3, with TRBD1 identical over 7 bases. V lost 3 bases and J lost 1; bases outside the gene matches: 10. Germline V lookup: CDR1 SGHRS, CDR2 YFSETQ. The CDR3 consists of 17 residues. The CDR3 DNA sequence: TGCGCCAGCAGCTATTTCGCAGGGGGAGAGTCTGGAAACACCATATATTTT. Its translation: CASSYFAGGESGNTIYF.

This clone was observed a few times. The chain is built from TRBV28 and TRBJ2-7; D gene ambiguous. Germline CDR1 MDHEN, CDR2 SYDVKM. V dropped 2 bases and J dropped 7 bases, with 12 bases sitting between them. The CDR3 length is 13 residues. The CDR3 sequence: CASSLGGAREQYF. In DNA, the CDR3 is TGTGCCAGCAGTTTAGGCGGAGCAAGGGAGCAGTACTTC.

The chain carries TRBV7-2 and TRBJ2-7, with a tentative D call TRBD2 (5 bases). The CDR3 sequence is 19 residues long. V was cut by 5 bases and J by 2 bases, with 28 bases left in between. CDR1 and CDR2 (germline): SGHTA, FQGNSA. This chain's CDR3 is CASSPPPSGKTSRAYEQYF. The CDR3 nucleotides read TGTGCCAGCAGCCCTCCTCCTTCGGGAAAGACATCCCGGGCCTACGAGCAGTACTTC. The variable domain in full, completed from reference TRBV7-2 and TRBJ2-7, reads GAGVSQSPSNKVTEKGKDVELRCDPISGHTALYWYRQSLGQGLEFLIYFQGNSAPDKSGLPSDRFSAERTGGSVSTLTIQRTQQEDSAVYLCASSPPPSGKTSRAYEQYFGPGTRLTVT.

A few counts support this clone. V and J are TRBV10-3 and TRBJ2-3; D is ambiguous. V was clipped by 3 bases and J by 6 bases, with 10 bases between them. This CDR3 comprises 13 residues. Looked up from germline, CDR1 is ENHRY and CDR2 is SYGVKD. DNA for the CDR3: TGTGCCATCAGTGACCGAGGCCAGGATACGCAGTATTTT. It codes for CAISDRGQDTQYF.

This chain uses TRBV30 with TRBJ1-2; D ambiguous. CDR1 GTSNPN and CDR2 SVGIG come from the germline V gene (reference sequence). V lost 1 base and J lost 5, with 8 bases in between. CDR3 length: 12 amino acids. The CDR3 sequence: CAWSGGFYGYTF. CDR3 coding DNA: TGTGCCTGGAGTGGCGGGTTTTATGGCTACACCTTC.

V usage is TRBV6-7 and J usage is TRBJ2-7; D perhaps matches TRBD1 (6 bases). TRBV6-7 belongs to the ORF category, with a function that is uncertain. With 5 bases removed from V and 0 bases from J, the gap between germline ends came to 11 bases. This CDR3 has 14 amino acids. The CDR3 DNA reads as TGTGCCAGCAGTCGGAAGGACAGCTCCTACGAGCAGTACTTC. Amino acids: CASSRKDSSYEQYF.

This clone was detected only a few times. The rearrangement joins TRBV29-1 to TRBJ2-1, with 8 nucleotides matching TRBD2. The CDR3 contains 13 residues. CDR1 and CDR2 (germline): SQVTM, ANQGSEA. The trim removed 4 bases at V and 4 bases at J, leaving 3 bases unmatched. CDR3 DNA sequence: TGCAGCGTTGTGGCGGGAGGTTACAATGAGCAGTTCTTC. The encoded protein is CSVVAGGYNEQFF.

The chain uses TRBV5-1 and TRBJ2-5; 12 bases are shared with TRBD2. The CDR3 length is 16 residues. V shed 0 bases and J 5 bases; nucleotides not matched to a gene: 5. CDR1 is SGHRS, CDR2 YFSETQ, per germline. In DNA, the CDR3 is TGCGCCAGCAGCTTGGGGGCGACTAGCGGGAGCGAGACCCAGTACTTC. Translated, it gives CASSLGATSGSETQYF. Based on the CDR3 plus reference TRBV5-1 and TRBJ2-5, the full variable domain is KAGVTQTPRYLIKTRGQQVTLSCSPISGHRSVSWYQQTPGQGLQFLFEYFSETQRNKGNFPGRFSGRQFSNSRSEMNVSTLELGDSALYLCASSLGATSGSETQYFGPGTRLLVL.

The chain recombines TRBV5-8 with TRBJ2-2; D ambiguous. This CDR3 is built from 15 residues. CDR1 and CDR2 (germline): SGHTS, YDEGEE. Trimming took 0 bases from V and 1 from J, leaving 7 bases between them. The CDR3: CASSLGTMNTGELFF. Written as DNA, the CDR3 is TGTGCCAGCAGCTTGGGAACAATGAACACCGGGGAGCTGTTTTTT.

The chain couples TRBV28 to TRBJ1-2; 12 bases match TRBD1. V lost 3 bases and J lost 8; bases outside the gene matches: 10. Germline-derived CDR1 and CDR2 are MDHEN and SYDVKM. The CDR3 is made up of 16 amino acids. The CDR3 region has the DNA TGTGCCAGCAGTTTGGGGACAGGGGGCGCAATCTACGGCTACACCTTC. Protein sequence: CASSLGTGGAIYGYTF.

The chain has TRBV18 and TRBJ1-4, with D uncertain. Germline CDR1 reads KGHSH; CDR2 reads LQKENI. The CDR3 runs 12 residues. V lost 4 bases and J lost 5, with 5 bases in between. CDR3 in amino acids: CASSRGNEKLFF. Written as DNA, the CDR3 is TGTGCCAGCTCACGAGGGAATGAAAAACTGTTTTTT.

The DNA for the CDR3 is TGCGCCAGCAGTCACCCAGCCTTAACAGGAACTCGTAACTATGGCTACACCTTC. This codes for CASSHPALTGTRNYGYTF. The J gene is TRBJ1-2, the V gene TRBV23-1; D is possibly TRBD1 (5 bases). TRBV23-1 is flagged as an ORF with uncertain function. V lost 3 bases and J 1 base, leaving 21 bases between the germline ends. The CDR3 is made up of 18 amino acids.